This T cell receptor (beta chain) was obtained from a study of blood T cell repertoires in COVID-19. Study background: Sites in the United States, Italy and Spain provided acute and convalescent COVID-19 samples. The cDNA or gDNA used as material had been derived from T cells, B-cell-depleted T cells, or PBMCs.

The junction had 7 bases not matched to a gene; V was cut back by 1 base and J by 5 bases. This CDR3 spans 15 amino acids. The germline V gene encodes CDR1 MNHNS and CDR2 SASEGT. Original data processing: Amplification from reference gene primers served as the basis for estimated nucleated cell counts. The method was immunoSEQ multiplex PCR; TCRdb's version includes in-frame clones alone and lacks a portion of them. D and trimming come from the DNA, and the V and J calls and clone size come from that table. The sample has 130,000 to 150,000 clones; over 80% are singletons. The sequencing input was peripheral blood. This chain joins TRBV6-1 and TRBJ2-7, with 8 nucleotides matching TRBD2. The clonotype was recovered from a woman aged 45-59 years with acute or convalescent COVID-19. The CDR3 coding sequence is TGTGCCAGCAGTGAAGGACTAGCGCTGGCGAACGAGCAGTACTTC. As protein: CASSEGLALANEQYF.